This T cell receptor (beta chain) was captured in a study of shared clonotypes between healthy human individuals (dated by TCRdb to 2018 to 2021). In terms of the full investigation: Three men and a couple of women, aged 18 to 49 years, made up the cohort. Per donor, leukapheresis produced somewhere between about 0.8 and 9.5 billion PBMCs. To estimate repertoire size and how much clonotype sharing occurs between individuals, the study deeply sequenced the blood TCR repertoires of roughly 5 healthy adults. To increase sequencing depth and limit assay-specific biases, different laboratories used diverse techniques to prepare libraries and sequence TCR repertoires. For each donor, three plates each were used for CD4 naive and CD4 memory, two plates were used for CD8 naive, and one plate was used for CD8 memory.

Results and caveats for the whole study, not just this receptor: Based on pairwise subsampling, the degree of clonotype sharing among donors was expected to be affected by sequencing depth. Incomplete sequencing was indicated by rarefaction of sorted-subset datasets, despite the large sequencing depth. Naive subsets generally had larger estimated clonotype richness than memory subsets. Compared with non-shared clonotypes, clonotypes shared by all four sorted-subset donors had higher generation probabilities. Sampling was restricted to blood, and TCR repertoires in tissues likely differ from the TCR repertoires found in blood. Because the study included a small number of donors, the genetic and exposure-history diversity represented was limited. Across several donors, 4.5% to 6.5% of naive CD4, approximately 4% of naive CD8, 2% to 2.5% of memory CD4, and 0.4% of memory CD8 clonotypes were shared.

The donors were healthy, HIV-negative adults who had no recently reported acute infections or vaccinations. Every donor was a Caucasian adult living in Nashville, Tennessee, USA. CD4+ T cells were enriched through magnetic negative selection, after which naive cells were positively selected on CD45RA and the remaining negative fraction served as the memory subset. Blood was obtained by leukapheresis, after which PBMCs were separated by Ficoll-Histopaque density gradient centrifugation and cryopreserved in liquid nitrogen vapor phase. Purity and quantity of every magnetically sorted T cell population were checked by analytical flow cytometry. Genomic DNA was isolated from every sorted fraction and measured by UV absorbance on a Nanodrop 2000c. V gives up 3 bases and J gives up 10 bases, and the segment between their germline ends measures 17 bases. Looking up the germline V gene yields CDR1 SGHRS and CDR2 YFSETQ. The CDR3 numbers 14 residues from cysteine through phenylalanine. Of the read, only the CDR3 DNA is kept; its 42 bases are in frame from base 1.

Using the deep immunoSEQ assay, TCR CDR3 regions were amplified from genomic DNA by multiplex PCR. Extracted genomic DNA from each cell subset was spread evenly across all wells of several immunoSEQ 96-well plates, with each plate serving as a replicate. For sorted subsets, 150 to 200 ng genomic DNA, equal to about 30,000 T cell genomes, was loaded into each replicate PCR. The purified libraries were quantified using a Qubit 3.0 fluorometer, sized with a Bioanalyzer 2100, and then quantified again using the KAPA Library Quantification kit. Each immunoSEQ 96-well plate was sequenced on its own single-read 150-cycle Illumina NextSeq 550 flow cell. As for how the authors treated the data: Because the immunoSEQ output included only junctional sequences and no quality scores, the filtering could not be the same as the filtering used for full-length reads. Sequences were annotated with PyIR, a Python wrapper for IgBLAST v1.9, and V/J genes and CDR3 were assigned using IMGT germline references. Reads were filtered out if the reads had weak V/J assignments (E-value above 1e-6), no CDR3, stop codons, out-of-frame junctions, or ambiguous translated residues. V3J clonotypes were defined by identical inferred V gene, J gene, and CDR3 amino acid sequence. The percentage overlap between two repertoires was calculated by dividing the number of shared unique clonotypes by the size of the smaller repertoire. RTK rarefaction, the Chao1 estimator, and Recon v2.1 estimates of unobserved clonotypes were used to assess repertoire richness. Generation probabilities for all TCRbeta clonotypes obtained by the gDNA method from a handful of donors were computed using OLGA. TCRdb retrieved this table from immuneACCESS and kept in-frame rearrangements only. Not all clones are present; in checked studies, unresolved V genes account for under half, and no reason is known for the remainder. V and J calls and clone size are given by that table; D and trimming were obtained from the DNA. This sample holds 2.3 million or so clones; more than 80% were observed only once. The leading ten clones occupy 0.35% to 0.5% of the sample.

As regards this clone: Its antigen remains unidentified. No base qualities exist here, and no much larger clone lies one base off it.

The receptor chain draws on TRBV5-1 and TRBJ2-1, with a tentative D call of TRBD1 or TRBD2, each matching 5 bases. Sequences were obtained from naive CD4+ T cells from PBMCs. Taken with the paper, the label for cell subset or site translates to: CD45RA+ positively selected. This receptor was taken from a man younger than 30 in good health. Some clones in this sample may be carry-over from other donors' samples. The DNA sequence is given as TGCGCCAGCAGCTCCCGGGACGCCAAGCTCGAGCAGTTCTTC. It translates to CASSSRDAKLEQFF.